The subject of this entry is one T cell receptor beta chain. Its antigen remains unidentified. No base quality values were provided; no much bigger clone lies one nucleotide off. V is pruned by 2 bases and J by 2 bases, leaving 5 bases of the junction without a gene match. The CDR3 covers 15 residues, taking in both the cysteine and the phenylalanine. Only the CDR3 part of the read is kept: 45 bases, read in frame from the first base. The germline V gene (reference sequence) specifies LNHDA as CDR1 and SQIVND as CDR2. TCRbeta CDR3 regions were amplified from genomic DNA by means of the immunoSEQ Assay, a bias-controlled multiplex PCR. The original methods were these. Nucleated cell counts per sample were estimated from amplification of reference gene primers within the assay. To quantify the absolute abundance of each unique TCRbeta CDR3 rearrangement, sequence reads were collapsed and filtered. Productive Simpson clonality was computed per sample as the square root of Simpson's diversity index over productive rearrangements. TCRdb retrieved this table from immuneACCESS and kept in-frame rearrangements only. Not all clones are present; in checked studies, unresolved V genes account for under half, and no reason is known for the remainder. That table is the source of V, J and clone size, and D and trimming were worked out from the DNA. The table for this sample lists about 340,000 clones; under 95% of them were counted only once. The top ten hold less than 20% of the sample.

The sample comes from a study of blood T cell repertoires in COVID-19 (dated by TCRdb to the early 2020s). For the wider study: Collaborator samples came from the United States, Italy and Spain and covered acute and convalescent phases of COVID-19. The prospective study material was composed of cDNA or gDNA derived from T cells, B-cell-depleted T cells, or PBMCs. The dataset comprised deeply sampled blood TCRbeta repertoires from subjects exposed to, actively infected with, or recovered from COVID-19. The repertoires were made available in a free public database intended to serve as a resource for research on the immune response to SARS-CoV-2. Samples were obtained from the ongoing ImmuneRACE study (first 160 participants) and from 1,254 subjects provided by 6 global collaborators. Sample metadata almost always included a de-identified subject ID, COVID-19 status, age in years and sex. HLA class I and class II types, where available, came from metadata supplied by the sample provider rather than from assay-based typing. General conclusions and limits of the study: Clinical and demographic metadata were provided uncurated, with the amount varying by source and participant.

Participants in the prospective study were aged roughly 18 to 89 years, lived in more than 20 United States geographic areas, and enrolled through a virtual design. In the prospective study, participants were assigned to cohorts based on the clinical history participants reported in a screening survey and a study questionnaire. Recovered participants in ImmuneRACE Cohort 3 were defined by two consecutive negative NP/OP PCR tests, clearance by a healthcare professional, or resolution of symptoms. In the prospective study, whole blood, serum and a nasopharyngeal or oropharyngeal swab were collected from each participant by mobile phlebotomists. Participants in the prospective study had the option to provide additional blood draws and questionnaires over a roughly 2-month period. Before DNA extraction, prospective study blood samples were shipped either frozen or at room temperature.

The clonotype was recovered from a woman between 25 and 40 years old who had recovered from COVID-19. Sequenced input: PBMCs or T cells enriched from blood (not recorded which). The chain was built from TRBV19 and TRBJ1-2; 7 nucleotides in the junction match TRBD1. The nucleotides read TGTGCCAGTAGTATAACAGGGACAGTGAACTATGGCTACACCTTC. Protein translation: CASSITGTVNYGYTF.